This T cell receptor beta chain is from a study of CD8+ T cells in alopecia areata. Study overall: Dosing with tofacitinib proceeded for 6 to 18 months, followed by 6 months off drug.

cDNA prepared by RNA extraction and subsequent reverse transcription served as the template for sequencing. Here immunoSEQ multiplex PCR was the method, and the copy in TCRdb shows in-frame clones only, minus some. Of over 120,000 clones listed, under 60% are singletons. This CDR3 has 20 residues. The germline V gene has CDR1 SQVTM and CDR2 ANQGSEA. As concerns this clone: Its antigen is currently unknown. The germline gene is not matched at one end of the junction; a read error may be the cause.

The study, taken as a whole, reports: Clarity of TCR sharing across patients fell short of that in mice, possibly HLA-related. More clonal than normal scalp was lesional scalp, particularly alopecia totalis/universalis.

Individuals with alopecia areata gave both lesional scalp punch biopsies and peripheral blood for collection. The chain links TRBV29-1 to TRBJ2-7, with TRBD1 identical over 7 bases. The receptor comes from a human donor with alopecia areata. The source was CD4+ T cells sorted from blood, collected at week 0. CDR3 protein: CSVGASHNKPGQPFSYERYF. In DNA, the CDR3 is TGCAGCGTTGGGGCAAGCCACAACAAACCGGGACAGCCATTCTCCTACGAGCGGTACTTC.